The next 21 T cell receptor beta chains were all read from a single sample in a study of beta chain features in type 1 diabetes. The investigators reverse transcribed all of the isolated RNA, so they sequenced expressed TCRB transcripts. Assay used: immunoSEQ multiplex PCR; TCRdb lists only in-frame clones, some missing. Altogether a few hundred thousand clones are present, roughly 11% being singletons, with the ten largest covering about 0.015%. The sample was naive CD4+ T cells from blood. The source of these receptors is a woman aged 30 to 39 in good health.

The chain couples TRBV14 to TRBJ2-7; a possible D gene is TRBD2 (6 bases). Germline assignment: CDR1 SGHDN and CDR2 FVKESK. The V gene lost 1 base and the J gene lost 7 bases, with 11 bases spanning the gap. The CDR3 extends over 13 amino acids. CDR3 in amino acids: CASSQVRRGEQYF. The CDR3 coding sequence is TGTGCCAGCAGCCAAGTCAGGAGGGGAGAGCAGTACTTC.

This clone was observed a few times. The sample carries other DNA sequences with the same CDR3. The J gene is TRBJ2-3, the V gene TRBV18; 7 bases are shared with TRBD2. The length of the CDR3 is 14 residues. The junction had 2 bases not matched to a gene; V was cut back by 2 bases and J by 3 bases. Germline CDR1 is KGHSH and CDR2 is LQKENI. CDR3 region: CASSPLRETDTQYF. The CDR3 bases are TGTGCCAGCTCACCATTGCGGGAGACAGATACGCAGTATTTT.

This clone appeared a few times. V is TRBV29-1 and J is TRBJ1-1; TRBD1 matches 8 bases. CDR1 and CDR2 from the germline V gene are SQVTM and ANQGSEA. The trim removed 2 bases at V and 8 bases at J, leaving 4 bases unmatched. CDR3 length: 12 amino acids. The DNA for the CDR3 is TGCAGCGTTGAACGCGCAGGGGGCGAAGCTTTCTTT. Its protein product is CSVERAGGEAFF.

This clone was counted between two and nine times. The DNA for the CDR3 is TGTGCCATCAGTGATGGGACTAGCGGTTACGAGCAGTACTTC. Translation gives CAISDGTSGYEQYF. This rearrangement joins TRBV10-3 to TRBJ2-7; TRBD2 matches 11 bases. Unmatched junction bases numbered 2, after V lost 3 bases and J lost 4 bases. The CDR3 runs 14 residues. Germline V gene lookup returns CDR1 ENHRY and CDR2 SYGVKD.

The chain recombines TRBV5-1 with TRBJ2-7; 9 bases are a match to TRBD1. V shed 4 bases, J shed 6 bases, and the junction held 8 bases outside the gene matches. The CDR3 has 14 amino acids. Looked up from germline, CDR1 is SGHRS and CDR2 is YFSETQ. CDR3 amino acids: CASSTGQGGPEQYF. As DNA, the CDR3 is TGCGCCAGCAGCACGGGACAGGGAGGCCCCGAGCAGTACTTC.

The chain recombines TRBV28 with TRBJ2-7, with TRBD1 matching 8 bases. The CDR3 totals 12 residues. Trimming took 6 bases from V and 6 from J; bases not matched to a gene: 4. The germline CDR1 and CDR2 sequences are MDHEN and SYDVKM. CDR3 sequence reads: CASRSGGGEQYF. In nucleotides, the CDR3 is TGTGCCAGCAGGTCAGGGGGCGGCGAGCAGTACTTC.

This clone has only a few counts. The rearrangement uses TRBV5-1 and TRBJ2-6, with 7 bases identical to TRBD1. Germline V gene sequence: CDR1 SGHRS, CDR2 YFSETQ. V trimming: 3 bases; J trimming: 2 bases; junction bases outside the gene matches: 2. This CDR3 is built from 15 residues. The CDR3 DNA follows: TGCGCCAGCAGCTCTAGGGGGCCTGGGGCCAACGTCCTGACTTTC. This translates into CASSSRGPGANVLTF. Full variable domain (rest looked up from reference TRBV5-1 and TRBJ2-6): KAGVTQTPRYLIKTRGQQVTLSCSPISGHRSVSWYQQTPGQGLQFLFEYFSETQRNKGNFPGRFSGRQFSNSRSEMNVSTLELGDSALYLCASSSRGPGANVLTFGAGSRLTVL.

This clone was seen a few times. This chain joins TRBV15 and TRBJ2-5, with 7 positions matching TRBD1. Trimming cost V 3 bases and J 3 bases; bases outside gene matches: 10. Germline CDR1 LNHNV, CDR2 YYDKDF (reference sequence). The CDR3 is made up of 16 amino acids. The CDR3 region has the DNA TGTGCCACCAGCAGGGAACTAGGACAGGAAAAAGAGACCCAGTACTTC. It translates to CATSRELGQEKETQYF.

This clone came up a few times. The chain couples TRBV5-1 to TRBJ2-7; TRBD2 aligns across 9 bases. The germline V gene encodes CDR1 SGHRS and CDR2 YFSETQ. CDR3 size: 16 residues. The trim removed 0 bases at V and 6 bases at J, leaving 10 bases unmatched. The CDR3 DNA reads TGCGCCAGCAGCTTGGCCCTGACTAGCGGCGGGTCCGAGCAGTACTTC. It yields the protein CASSLALTSGGSEQYF.

This clone was found a few times. This rearrangement joins TRBV28 to TRBJ2-1, with 7 bases matching TRBD1. Per germline, CDR1 MDHEN and CDR2 SYDVKM. Germline trimming cut 2 bases from V and 16 bases from J; bases unmatched to any gene: 11. CDR3 size: 13 residues. The CDR3 bases are TGTGCCAGCAGTTTACAGCCTGGCACAGGGGAATTCTTC. Translating it yields CASSLQPGTGEFF. Drawing the rest from reference TRBV28 and TRBJ2-1, the complete variable domain is DVKVTQSSRYLVKRTGEKVFLECVQDMDHENMFWYRQDPGLGLRLIYFSYDVKMKEKGDIPEGYSVSREKKERFSLILESASTNQTSMYLCASSLQPGTGEFFGPGTRLTVL.

The chain recombines TRBV28 with TRBJ2-3, with 9 positions matching TRBD2. The V segment lost 3 bases and the J segment 8 bases; nucleotides outside the gene matches: 15. This CDR3 contains 17 residues. Germline CDR1 MDHEN, CDR2 SYDVKM. This chain's CDR3 is CASSFQVGLAGPGTQYF. The CDR3 DNA reads TGTGCCAGCAGTTTTCAGGTCGGGCTAGCGGGGCCTGGTACGCAGTATTTT.

This clone has more than one count but fewer than ten. The V call is TRBV30, the J call TRBJ1-4, with 7 bases aligning to TRBD1. This CDR3 comprises 13 residues. Trimming removed 2 bases from V and 7 bases from J; junction bases left unmatched: 4. Germline CDR1 is GTSNPN and CDR2 is SVGIG (reference sequence). Written as DNA, the CDR3 is TGTGCCTGGAGTCCAGGGGGACGTGAAAAACTGTTTTTT. Encoded protein: CAWSPGGREKLFF.

This clone was counted between two and nine times. This chain links TRBV7-9 with TRBJ1-1; 10 nucleotides match TRBD1. Germline assignment: CDR1 SEHNR and CDR2 FQNEAQ (reference sequence). V trimming: 4 bases; J trimming: 7 bases; junction bases outside the gene matches: 6. This CDR3 is 14 amino acids long. CDR3 nucleotides: TGTGCCAGCAGCTGGGACAGGGGAACAATTGAAGCTTTCTTT. Its protein is CASSWDRGTIEAFF.

This clone was picked up a small number of times. V usage is TRBV30 and J usage is TRBJ2-5; the D is unclear. Germline CDR1 is GTSNPN and CDR2 is SVGIG (reference sequence). Trimming pared 0 bases from V and 4 bases from J, leaving 9 bases between. The CDR3 contains 13 residues. For the CDR3, the DNA is TGTGCCTGGAGTGTACTCAGGCGAGAGACCCAGTACTTC. Its translation is CAWSVLRRETQYF. Supplemented by reference TRBV30 and TRBJ2-5, the full variable domain reads SQTIHQWPATLVQPVGSPLSLECTVEGTSNPNLYWYRQAAGRGLQLLFYSVGIGQISSEVPQNLSASRPQDRQFILSSKKLLLSDSGFYLCAWSVLRRETQYFGPGTRLLVL.

This clone has only a few counts. The CDR3 is CASSLGASVVYGYTF. CDR3 DNA sequence: TGCGCCAGCAGCTTGGGAGCCAGCGTCGTTTATGGCTACACCTTC. This sequence joins TRBV5-1 and TRBJ1-2; D call uncertain. Trimming took 0 bases from V and 5 from J, leaving 14 bases between them. The CDR3 has 15 amino acids. Germline V gene lookup returns CDR1 SGHRS and CDR2 YFSETQ.

This clone was observed a handful of times. The chain has TRBV4-3 and TRBJ2-3; 7 bases match TRBD1. CDR1 and CDR2 from the germline V gene are LGHNA and YSLEER. V was pared by 1 base and J by 2 bases, with 9 bases of the junction left unmatched. The CDR3 extends over 17 amino acids. The CDR3 sequence is CASSQVRMTGTTDTQYF. The DNA of the CDR3 is TGCGCCAGCAGCCAAGTGAGAATGACAGGGACCACAGATACGCAGTATTTT.

The J gene is TRBJ2-5, the V gene TRBV5-1; D is ambiguous. This CDR3 has 14 amino acids. V lost 2 bases to trimming and J lost 4 bases, with 12 bases between them. Germline lookup yields CDR1 SGHRS and CDR2 YFSETQ. CDR3 residues: CASSFAGVGETQYF. The CDR3 DNA is TGCGCCAGCAGCTTTGCAGGTGTTGGAGAGACCCAGTACTTC.

The chain employs TRBV7-3 and TRBJ2-3, with D unclear. Germline loops: CDR1 SGHTA, CDR2 FQGTGA. This CDR3 contains 13 residues. V dropped 0 bases and J dropped 4 bases, with 5 bases sitting between them. CDR3 DNA sequence: TGTGCCAGCAGCTTAACGCGGTCAGATACGCAGTATTTT. Residues: CASSLTRSDTQYF.

This rearrangement joins TRBV9 to TRBJ2-1; TRBD2 aligns across 10 bases. The CDR3 is 16 residues long. V lost 0 bases, J lost 8 bases, and 8 bases stayed unmatched. Germline loops: CDR1 SGDLS, CDR2 YYNGEE. Here the CDR3 reads CASSVGLAGAPYEQFF. CDR3 nucleotide sequence: TGTGCCAGCAGCGTAGGTCTAGCGGGAGCTCCGTATGAGCAGTTCTTC.

The chain carries TRBV30 and TRBJ2-7; D is possibly TRBD2 (6 bases). In germline, CDR1 is GTSNPN, CDR2 SVGIG (reference sequence). V lost 1 base, J lost 3 bases, and 13 bases lay in between. This CDR3 is 14 amino acids long. CDR3 residues: CAWSAGPGGYEQYF. The CDR3 DNA follows: TGTGCCTGGAGTGCCGGGCCCGGGGGCTACGAGCAGTACTTC.

The chain combines TRBV4-1 with TRBJ2-7; TRBD2 might be the D (5 bases). Germline loops: CDR1 MGHRA, CDR2 YSYEKL. V was trimmed by 2 bases and J by 6 bases, leaving 11 bases between them. This CDR3 comprises 13 residues. Written as DNA, the CDR3 is TGCGCCAGCAGCCAACTTTATGCGGGCGAGCAGTACTTC. Protein product: CASSQLYAGEQYF.